The 9 T cell receptor beta chains given below trace back to one sample, sequenced in a study of blood T cell repertoires in COVID-19. Sequencing used immunoSEQ multiplex PCR; TCRdb keeps in-frame clones, though not all of them. The data contain over 85,000 clones, 75% to 95% of them singletons. The material sequenced was peripheral blood. The receptors derive from a man aged 18 to 29 with acute or convalescent COVID-19.

The chain employs TRBV4-1 and TRBJ1-2; 9 positions agree with TRBD1. Germline V gives CDR1 MGHRA, CDR2 YSYEKL. CDR3 length: 18 amino acids. With 2 bases clipped from V and 5 bases from J, the junction kept 15 bases outside the gene matches. CDR3 loop: CASSQQPLSGQGIYGYTF. In nucleotides, the CDR3 is TGCGCCAGCAGCCAACAACCTCTGAGTGGACAGGGGATTTATGGCTACACCTTC.

The chain uses TRBV5-1 and TRBJ1-1; D is ambiguous. This CDR3 is built from 13 residues. Trimming removed 0 bases from V and 5 bases from J, with 8 bases in between. CDR1 is SGHRS, CDR2 YFSETQ, per germline. Here the CDR3 reads CASSLDLRTEAFF. DNA for the CDR3: TGCGCCAGCAGCTTGGACCTACGGACTGAAGCTTTCTTT.

In this sample, this clone turned up a few times. The gene calls are TRBV7-2 and TRBJ2-7; D is uncertain. This CDR3 is 15 amino acids long. Germline CDR1 reads SGHTA; CDR2 reads FQGNSA. The V gene lost 2 bases and the J gene lost 0 bases, with 11 bases spanning the gap. In nucleotides, the CDR3 is TGTGCCAGCAGCTTAAGATCACAGTTCTCCTACGAGCAGTACTTC. This sequence encodes CASSLRSQFSYEQYF.

This clone was recorded a few times. The chain links TRBV5-1 to TRBJ2-7; possibly TRBD1 for D (6 bases). CDR1 is SGHRS, CDR2 YFSETQ, per germline. This CDR3 has 14 amino acids. V gave up 4 bases and J gave up 5 bases, with 16 bases separating them. The CDR3 sequence: CASSEVGALNEQYF. CDR3 DNA sequence: TGCGCCAGCAGCGAGGTGGGGGCCCTCAACGAGCAGTACTTC.

The chain couples TRBV7-9 to TRBJ2-6; D is possibly TRBD1 (5 bases). Per germline, CDR1 SEHNR and CDR2 FQNEAQ (reference sequence). The CDR3 is 17 residues long. Trimming stripped 3 bases from V and 0 bases from J, with 12 bases between. In DNA form, the CDR3 reads TGTGCCAGCAGCTTGGCCAGGGCGGCCTCTGGGGCCAACGTCCTGACTTTC. Translated: CASSLARAASGANVLTF.

The chain combines TRBV11-2 with TRBJ2-2; the match to TRBD1 covers 8 bases. The CDR3 has 16 amino acids. CDR1 and CDR2 (germline): SGHAT, FQNNGV. Trimming took 8 bases from V and 4 from J; bases not matched to a gene: 12. The CDR3 loop reads CASPVRQGSPTGELFF. The CDR3 nucleotides read TGTGCCAGCCCAGTCAGACAGGGGAGCCCCACCGGGGAGCTGTTTTTT.

V usage is TRBV19 and J usage is TRBJ1-2; TRBD1 matches at 8 bases. This CDR3 has 16 amino acids. Germline assignment: CDR1 LNHDA and CDR2 SQIVND (reference sequence). Trimming at V came to 9 bases and at J to 5 bases, leaving 17 bases not matched to a gene. The CDR3 DNA is TGTGCCAGCAAGAGAGATCCCCAGGGGGCGGCGTATGGCTACACCTTC. It translates to CASKRDPQGAAYGYTF.

The genes are TRBV4-1 and TRBJ2-1; 13 bases match TRBD2. Unmatched junction bases numbered 9, after V lost 4 bases and J lost 6 bases. The CDR3 has 17 residues. Germline assignment: CDR1 MGHRA and CDR2 YSYEKL. The CDR3 sequence: CASSRGLAGVKVNEQFF. CDR3 in DNA: TGCGCCAGCAGCCGCGGACTAGCGGGAGTAAAGGTCAATGAGCAGTTCTTC.

The genes are TRBV6-5 and TRBJ1-5; 10 nucleotides agree with TRBD1. Trimming removed 8 bases from V and 4 bases from J; junction bases left unmatched: 8. This CDR3 spans 15 amino acids. The germline V gene has CDR1 MNHEY and CDR2 SVGAGI. The CDR3 reads CASGVGTGVNQPQHF. Here the CDR3 DNA reads TGTGCCAGCGGGGTGGGGACAGGGGTAAATCAGCCCCAGCATTTT.